This TCR beta chain came from a study of CD4 T cells in relation to SARS-CoV-2 and coronaviruses. About the research overall: PBMCs were cultured with antigen for over nine days before TCR beta sequencing.

Assay: immunoSEQ multiplex PCR; the TCRdb copy retains only in-frame clones and omits some. The sample carries more than 20,000 clones, about 69% recorded once. Findings and caveats of the study: No crossreactivity against non-spike viral proteins was tested here.

CDR1 and CDR2 (germline): SGHAT, FQNNGV. The CDR3 sequence is 15 residues long. Trimming cost V 5 bases and J 0 bases, with 10 bases left between them. Before the COVID-19 pandemic, during about 2010-2018, CD4+ T cells were taken from unexposed donors. After roughly 9 days of culture, CD4+ T cells were isolated. As cell numbers allowed, unexposed-donor CD4+ T cells faced SARS-CoV-2 S/N and four cold-coronavirus spikes. Half the medium was replaced with IL-2 medium on days 3 and 7. This clone was seen only a few times. As yet, its antigen is unknown. The source of this sequence is a human donor in good health. V usage is TRBV11-2 and J usage is TRBJ1-4; D perhaps matches TRBD1 (5 bases). Specimen: CD4+ T cells from PBMCs, cultured in vitro. CDR3 protein: CASSPQGATNEKLFF. For the CDR3, the DNA is TGTGCCAGCAGCCCTCAGGGCGCAACTAATGAAAAACTGTTTTTT.